The present entry profiles one T cell receptor (beta chain) with its context. Its cognate antigen is unknown. This entry is derived from a study of blood T cells in healthy people across ages. Study information: Template switching caught about one barcoded beta molecule for each two T cells. Study results and caveats: Naive T cell percentage and TCR beta diversity correlated strongly. More naive CD4+ cells and higher diversity marked long-lived donors relative to aged donors.

CDR3 length equals 15 residues. With 5 bases removed from V and 2 bases from J, the gap between germline ends came to 17 bases. In germline, CDR1 is DFQATT, CDR2 SNEGSKA (reference sequence). It was with a sample-barcoded 5' primer and a J-beta primer mix that a second PCR of about 6 to 12 cycles was run. Every cDNA was tagged by a template-switch adaptor with 12 random nucleotides. TCRdb called the 5' RACE reads again in MiXCR, with one record for every CDR3 protein. The sample records under 2,000,000 distinct CDR3 sequences, less than 50% being singletons. The specimen was blood. This clonotype was obtained from a woman aged 40 to 50 in good health. This sequence joins TRBV20-1 and TRBJ2-3, with D possibly TRBD2 on 6 matching bases. CDR3 sequence: CSAGPLAAPTDTQYF. The CDR3 DNA reads as TGCAGTGCTGGCCCCTTAGCGGCGCCCACAGATACGCAGTATTTT.